This T cell receptor (beta chain) is drawn from a study of blood T cell repertoires in COVID-19. About the research overall: Donors in the United States, Italy and Spain gave samples during acute or convalescent COVID-19.

The assay was immunoSEQ multiplex PCR, and TCRdb's table has in-frame clones only and misses some. Of under 250,000 clones detected, almost 85% appear once; the ten largest clones hold approximately 9.6%. Clinical histories supplied by participants themselves formed the basis of cohort assignment. The sequenced material came from PBMCs or T cells enriched from blood (not recorded which). The receptor was isolated from a woman aged 45-65 years with acute COVID-19.

The chain's CDR3 is CASSQGGQTGANVLTF. The CDR3 DNA is TGTGCCAGCAGCCAGGGCGGACAGACTGGGGCCAACGTCCTGACTTTC. This chain uses TRBV3-1 (or the pseudogene TRBV3-2) with TRBJ2-6, with D possibly TRBD1 on 6 matching bases. The CDR3 runs to 16 residues. With 3 bases removed from V and 2 bases from J, the gap between germline ends came to 11 bases. The germline V gene encodes CDR1 LGHDT and CDR2 YNNKEL (reference sequence).